A single sample gave rise to the 28 T cell receptor beta chains below, sequenced in a study of blood T cell repertoires in COVID-19. Measured with immunoSEQ multiplex PCR; TCRdb has only the in-frame clones, and not every one. The sample lists 200,000 to 300,000 clones; approximately 89% were seen once. Sequenced: PBMCs or T cells enriched from blood (not recorded which). The receptors shown here come from a woman aged 40 to 50 who had been exposed to COVID-19.

The gene calls are TRBV7-6 and TRBJ1-3, with 7 bases lining up with TRBD1. The CDR3 has 19 residues. Germline CDR1 reads SGHVS; CDR2 reads FNYEAQ. V lost 1 base and J lost 0; bases outside the gene matches: 12. This chain's CDR3 is CASSLVSPFQGGSGNTIYF. The CDR3 region has the DNA TGTGCCAGCAGCTTAGTGAGTCCCTTTCAGGGGGGCTCTGGAAACACCATATATTTT.

As to this clone: The junction and the germline gene differ at one end; a read error may be behind it. The chain couples TRBV7-7 to TRBJ2-3; TRBD2 aligns across 8 bases. This CDR3 comprises 15 residues. Germline V CDR1 and CDR2: SSHAT, FNYEAQ (reference sequence). The CDR3 is CASSLSGSGADTQYF. The CDR3 region has the DNA TGTGCTAGCAGCTTGAGCGGGAGTGGCGCAGATACGCAGTATTTT.

The rearrangement uses TRBV6-5 and TRBJ1-2, with D uncertain. Per the germline V gene, CDR1 is MNHEY and CDR2 is SVGAGI. Trimming cost V 5 bases and J 6 bases, with 13 bases left between them. The CDR3 loop spans 13 amino acids. The CDR3 coding sequence is TGTGCCAGCAGTCGGACTCCCCGGGATGGCTACACCTTC. It encodes CASSRTPRDGYTF.

The chain employs TRBV7-8 and TRBJ1-2, with a possible D match to TRBD1 (6 bases). Germline loops: CDR1 SGHVS, CDR2 FQNEAQ. Trimming pared 4 bases from V and 9 bases from J, leaving 18 bases between. The length of the CDR3 is 14 residues. Written as DNA, the CDR3 is TGTGCCAGCAGCTCAGGACAGCCCTCTAGCAGCTACACCTTC. It yields the protein CASSSGQPSSSYTF.

The chain combines TRBV4-3 with TRBJ1-6; 7 nucleotides agree with TRBD1. The V gene's germline CDR1 is LGHNA and CDR2 YSLEER. V was pared by 0 bases and J by 0 bases, with 8 bases of the junction left unmatched. This CDR3 has 19 residues. The CDR3 protein is CASSQDRGQKSSYNSPLHF. The CDR3 DNA reads TGCGCCAGCAGCCAAGATCGGGGACAGAAAAGCTCCTATAATTCACCCCTCCACTTT.

The J gene is TRBJ1-1, the V gene TRBV13; weak D call: TRBD1 (5 bases). The V gene lost 4 bases and the J gene lost 6 bases, with 18 bases spanning the gap. This CDR3 comprises 15 residues. Germline-derived CDR1 and CDR2 are PRHDT and FYEKMQ (reference sequence). The CDR3 nucleotides read TGTGCCAGCAGCTCCCTGGAGGGGCGTTTCGCTGAAGCTTTCTTT. This encodes CASSSLEGRFAEAFF.

In this sample, this clone turned up once. The V gene is TRBV4-1, the J gene TRBJ1-6; 9 nucleotides align to TRBD1. CDR1 and CDR2 from the germline V gene are MGHRA and YSYEKL. The V gene end was trimmed by 0 bases and the J gene end by 7 bases; junction bases not matched to a gene: 7. The CDR3 runs to 17 residues. This CDR3 reads CASSQDIGQGRNSPLHF. The CDR3 coding sequence is TGCGCCAGCAGCCAAGATATCGGACAGGGGCGGAATTCACCCCTCCACTTT.

This rearrangement joins TRBV19 to TRBJ2-2; unclear D gene. Trimming pared 3 bases from V and 0 bases from J, leaving 5 bases between. The CDR3 is made up of 14 amino acids. Looked up from germline, CDR1 is LNHDA and CDR2 is SQIVND (reference sequence). This CDR3 reads CASSIGANTGELFF. Written as DNA, the CDR3 is TGTGCCAGTAGTATCGGTGCGAACACCGGGGAGCTGTTTTTT.

V gene TRBV10-3 combines with J gene TRBJ2-5, with TRBD1 as a possible D gene (6 bases). V gave up 2 bases and J gave up 2 bases, with 15 bases separating them. Germline V gene sequence: CDR1 ENHRY, CDR2 SYGVKD. This CDR3 has 16 residues. In nucleotides, the CDR3 is TGTGCCATCAGTGAGCCCAGACAGGCGTTTCAAGAGACCCAGTACTTC. Amino acid sequence: CAISEPRQAFQETQYF.

This clone was picked up one time. The gene calls are TRBV18 and TRBJ2-3; 15 nucleotides line up with TRBD2. With V trimmed by 4 bases and J by 5 bases, 1 base remained unmatched. Germline CDR1 reads KGHSH; CDR2 reads LQKENI. This CDR3 is built from 15 residues. CDR3 nucleotides: TGTGCCAGCTCACAGGGACTAGCGGGAGGAGATACGCAGTATTTT. It specifies CASSQGLAGGDTQYF.

The chain uses TRBV5-1 and TRBJ2-7, with D uncertain. The CDR3 has 17 amino acids. Germline lookup yields CDR1 SGHRS and CDR2 YFSETQ. Trimming took off 2 bases at V and 4 bases at J, with 22 bases between the two ends. CDR3: CASSFNYKEKRRYEQYF. The CDR3 DNA reads as TGCGCCAGCAGCTTCAACTACAAGGAAAAACGGAGATACGAGCAGTACTTC.

In its sample, this clone was seen once. The rearrangement uses TRBV4-1 and TRBJ2-2, with 12 bases aligning to TRBD2. J gave up 4 bases and V 4 bases, and 1 base lay outside the gene matches. CDR1 is MGHRA and CDR2 is YSYEKL in the germline V gene. The CDR3 runs 15 residues. The CDR3 nucleotides read TGCGCCAGCAGCCTGACTAGCGGGAGCACCGGGGAGCTGTTTTTT. It yields the protein CASSLTSGSTGELFF.

The V call is TRBV3-1 (or the pseudogene TRBV3-2), the J call TRBJ2-3; tentative D call: TRBD1 (6 bases). The CDR3 is 12 amino acids. V was trimmed by 4 bases and J by 8 bases, leaving 10 bases between them. Germline CDR1 reads LGHDT; CDR2 reads YNNKEL (reference sequence). The CDR3 reads CASSPVDSTQYF. CDR3 coding DNA: TGTGCCAGCAGCCCAGTGGACAGTACGCAGTATTTT.

The CDR3 DNA reads as TGTGCCAGCAGCTCGGACGGTGGAGGGCAGCCCCAGCATTTT. Residues: CASSSDGGGQPQHF. The chain employs TRBV9 and TRBJ1-5; no reliable D call. V lost 4 bases and J lost 7, with 15 bases in between. Per the germline V gene, CDR1 is SGDLS and CDR2 is YYNGEE. This CDR3 is built from 14 residues.

This chain connects TRBV4-1 to TRBJ2-4, with 8 bases that match TRBD1. In germline, CDR1 is MGHRA, CDR2 YSYEKL. Trimming at V came to 1 base and at J to 0 bases, leaving 5 bases not matched to a gene. The CDR3 length is 17 residues. Written as DNA, the CDR3 is TGCGCCAGCAGCCAAGGACAGGGGCAAGTAGCCAAAAACATTCAGTACTTC. This sequence encodes CASSQGQGQVAKNIQYF.

The genes are TRBV4-1 and TRBJ1-5, with TRBD1 matching over 10 bases. Per the germline V gene, CDR1 is MGHRA and CDR2 is YSYEKL. The CDR3 has 15 amino acids. V shed 0 bases and J 7 bases; nucleotides not matched to a gene: 3. CDR3 region: CASSQDRTGGQPQHF. The CDR3, as DNA: TGCGCCAGCAGCCAAGATCGGACAGGGGGACAGCCCCAGCATTTT.

The rearrangement links TRBV4-1 to TRBJ2-1; 12 bases are shared with TRBD2. Unmatched junction bases numbered 6, after V lost 0 bases and J lost 15 bases. This CDR3 spans 14 amino acids. The germline V gene has CDR1 MGHRA and CDR2 YSYEKL. The CDR3 nucleotides read TGCGCCAGCAGCCAAGATGGGACTAGCGGGTCTCGGTTCTTC. Protein product: CASSQDGTSGSRFF.

This sequence joins TRBV5-4 and TRBJ1-2, with D perhaps matching TRBD1 (6 bases). The V gene lost 4 bases and the J gene lost 7 bases, with 26 bases spanning the gap. In germline, CDR1 is SGHNT, CDR2 YYREEE (reference sequence). The CDR3 spans 17 residues. The chain's CDR3 is CASSQRRDTRGGRGYTF. CDR3 sequence (DNA): TGTGCCAGCAGCCAGCGGCGAGATACCAGGGGTGGCCGTGGCTACACCTTC.

As concerns this clone: The junction and the germline gene differ at one end; a read error may be behind it. The chain is built from TRBV5-6 and TRBJ1-2; 8 bases match TRBD1. Germline lookup yields CDR1 SGHDT and CDR2 YYEEEE. The CDR3 extends over 14 amino acids. The CDR3 is CASSGQGAKYGYTF. The CDR3 DNA is TGTGCCAGCAGCGGCCAGGGGGCTAAGTATGGCTACACCTTC.

The rearrangement joins TRBV30 to TRBJ1-1; tentative D call: TRBD1 (5 bases). This CDR3 has 13 amino acids. V gave up 7 bases and J gave up 1 base, with 13 bases separating them. Germline-derived CDR1 and CDR2 are GTSNPN and SVGIG (reference sequence). The CDR3: CAFTGGGNTEAFF. In DNA form, the CDR3 reads TGTGCCTTTACCGGGGGAGGGAACACTGAAGCTTTCTTT.

This clone was detected only once. The rearrangement uses TRBV7-8 and TRBJ2-3, with 9 bases aligning to TRBD2. V shed 5 bases and J 0 bases; nucleotides not matched to a gene: 6. The CDR3 has 16 amino acids. Per the germline V gene, CDR1 is SGHVS and CDR2 is FQNEAQ. The CDR3 DNA reads as TGTGCCAGCAGCCCCCTTAGCGGGAGAAGCACAGATACGCAGTATTTT. It specifies CASSPLSGRSTDTQYF.

The V gene is TRBV7-9, the J gene TRBJ1-2; D is perhaps TRBD1 (5 bases). Germline lookup yields CDR1 SEHNR and CDR2 FQNEAQ (reference sequence). The ends were cut back, 4 bases at V and 2 bases at J, with 26 bases in the middle. The CDR3 has 19 amino acids. The DNA of the CDR3 is TGTGCCAGCAGCTCAGATCGCAGGGTAGGACACTCGAAAAACTATGGCTACACCTTC. It is translated as CASSSDRRVGHSKNYGYTF.

The chain has TRBV6-5 and TRBJ2-1; 8 nucleotides line up with TRBD1. J lost 5 bases, V lost 6 bases, and 6 bases had no gene match. The CDR3 covers 14 residues. Germline CDR1 is MNHEY and CDR2 is SVGAGI. CDR3 sequence (DNA): TGTGCCAGCAGCCTGGACAGGGCGGACAATGAGCAGTTCTTC. Residues: CASSLDRADNEQFF.

The chain's CDR3 is CAISAQWEETAFF. CDR3 coding DNA: TGTGCCATCAGTGCTCAATGGGAGGAAACAGCTTTCTTT. The genes are TRBV10-3 and TRBJ1-1; no clear D gene. The germline V gene has CDR1 ENHRY and CDR2 SYGVKD. Trimming took 4 bases from V and 10 from J, leaving 16 bases between them. The CDR3 length is 13 residues.

The genes are TRBV7-9 and TRBJ1-6, with a tentative D call TRBD1 (5 bases). Trimming shortened V by 4 bases and J by 10 bases, and 5 bases separated the two germline ends. Looked up from germline, CDR1 is SEHNR and CDR2 is FQNEAQ (reference sequence). CDR3 length: 11 residues. CDR3 region: CASSWGSPLHF. The CDR3 DNA is TGTGCCAGCAGCTGGGGCTCACCCCTCCACTTT. The full variable domain, rest sourced from reference TRBV7-9 and TRBJ1-6, is DTGVSQNPRHKITKRGQNVTFRCDPISEHNRLYWYRQTLGQGPEFLTYFQNEAQLEKSRLLSDRFSAERPKGSFSTLEIQRTEQGDSAMYLCASSWGSPLHFGNGTRLTVT.

A single count supports this clone. The V and J genes are TRBV3-1 (or the pseudogene TRBV3-2) and TRBJ1-1; D is unclear. V was cut by 1 base and J by 2 bases, with 8 bases left in between. The CDR3 covers 14 residues. Germline-derived CDR1 and CDR2 are LGHDT and YNNKEL (reference sequence). The CDR3 DNA is TGTGCCAGCAGCCAAGTTCGGGGTAACACTGAAGCTTTCTTT. Its translation: CASSQVRGNTEAFF.

The V and J genes are TRBV25-1 and TRBJ2-3; TRBD1 matches 10 bases. The CDR3 consists of 17 residues. Unmatched junction bases numbered 11, after V lost 4 bases and J lost 4 bases. The germline V gene encodes CDR1 MGHDK and CDR2 SYGVNS. This CDR3 is CASSASGQGEGADTQYF. The DNA for the CDR3 is TGTGCCAGCAGTGCCTCCGGACAGGGGGAGGGAGCAGATACGCAGTATTTT.

The CDR3 sequence is CASTYLGQSGSTEAFF. CDR3 bases: TGTGCCAGCACCTACCTAGGACAGAGTGGTTCGACTGAAGCTTTCTTT. V is TRBV7-9 and J is TRBJ1-1, with D perhaps matching TRBD1 (6 bases). This CDR3 spans 16 amino acids. Germline CDR1 is SEHNR and CDR2 is FQNEAQ (reference sequence). Trimming cost V 7 bases and J 5 bases, with 23 bases left between them.